This section outlines one T cell receptor (beta chain) sequence together with its context. Its antigen is unidentified. This sample is part of a study of cytomegalovirus exposure and HLA in healthy donors. Study outcomes and limitations: A missense variant in DCLRE1C was later tied to TCR beta V- and J-gene trimming. The likely origin of a cluster of highly shared sequence variants was a sequencing artifact.

The PCR had 60 Vbeta and 13 Jbeta primers. Profiled with immunoSEQ multiplex PCR; TCRdb holds only in-frame clones, not every one. This sample has 110,000 to 150,000 clones, with approximately 80% found just once. This receptor was identified in a woman aged 50 to 60 in good health and CMV-seropositive. Sample: PBMCs.

CDR3 protein: CASSSRGVSNQPQHF. The CDR3 nucleotides are TGTGCCAGCAGTTCCAGGGGAGTTAGCAATCAGCCCCAGCATTTT. The rearrangement joins TRBV6-5 to TRBJ1-5, with TRBD1 as a possible D gene (6 bases). Per germline, CDR1 MNHEY and CDR2 SVGAGI. The V gene lost 4 bases and the J gene lost 0 bases, with 10 bases spanning the gap. This CDR3 has 15 amino acids.